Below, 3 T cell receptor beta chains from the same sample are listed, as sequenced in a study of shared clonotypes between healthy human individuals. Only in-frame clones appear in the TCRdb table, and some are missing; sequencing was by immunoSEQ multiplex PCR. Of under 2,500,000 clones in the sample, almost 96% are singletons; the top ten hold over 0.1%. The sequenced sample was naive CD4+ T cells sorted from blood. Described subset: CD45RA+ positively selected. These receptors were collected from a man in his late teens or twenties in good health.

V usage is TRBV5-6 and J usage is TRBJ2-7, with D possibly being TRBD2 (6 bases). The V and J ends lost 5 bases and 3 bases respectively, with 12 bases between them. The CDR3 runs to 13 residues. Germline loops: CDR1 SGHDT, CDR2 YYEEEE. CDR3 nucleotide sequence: TGTGCCAGCAGGGGCGGGATCAACTACGAGCAGTACTTC. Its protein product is CASRGGINYEQYF. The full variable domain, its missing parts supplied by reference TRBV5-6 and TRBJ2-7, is DAGVTQSPTHLIKTRGQQVTLRCSPKSGHDTVSWYQQALGQGPQFIFQYYEEEERQRGNFPDRFSGHQFPNYSSELNVNALLLGDSALYLCASRGGINYEQYFGPGTRLTVT.

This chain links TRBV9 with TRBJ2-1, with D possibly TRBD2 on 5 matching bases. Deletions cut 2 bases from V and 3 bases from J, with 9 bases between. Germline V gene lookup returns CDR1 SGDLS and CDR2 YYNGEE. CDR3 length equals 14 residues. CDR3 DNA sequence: TGTGCCAGCAGCGTGAGGGAGAACTACAATGAGCAGTTCTTC. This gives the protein CASSVRENYNEQFF.

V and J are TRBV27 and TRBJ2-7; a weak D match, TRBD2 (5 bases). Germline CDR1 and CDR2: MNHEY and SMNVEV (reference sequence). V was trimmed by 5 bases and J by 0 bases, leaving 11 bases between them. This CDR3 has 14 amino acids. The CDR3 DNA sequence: TGTGCCAGCAGTCCGCGCCGGGACTCCTACGAGCAGTACTTC. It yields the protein CASSPRRDSYEQYF.